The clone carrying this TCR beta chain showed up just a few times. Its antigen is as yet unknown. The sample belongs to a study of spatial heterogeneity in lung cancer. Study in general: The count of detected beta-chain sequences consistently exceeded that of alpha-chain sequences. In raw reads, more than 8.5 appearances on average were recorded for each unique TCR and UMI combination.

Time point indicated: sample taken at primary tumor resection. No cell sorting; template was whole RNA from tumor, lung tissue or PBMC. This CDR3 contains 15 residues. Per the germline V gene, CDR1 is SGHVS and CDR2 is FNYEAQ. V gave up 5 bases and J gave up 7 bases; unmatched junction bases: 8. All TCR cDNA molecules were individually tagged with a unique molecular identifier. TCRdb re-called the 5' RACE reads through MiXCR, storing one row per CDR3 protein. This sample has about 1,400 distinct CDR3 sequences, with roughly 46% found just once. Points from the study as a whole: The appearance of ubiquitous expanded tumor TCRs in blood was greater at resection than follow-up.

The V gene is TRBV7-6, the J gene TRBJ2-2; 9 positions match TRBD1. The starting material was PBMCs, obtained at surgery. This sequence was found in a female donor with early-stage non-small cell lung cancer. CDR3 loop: CASSPIQGAHGELFF. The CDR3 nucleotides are TGTGCCAGCAGCCCGATACAGGGGGCTCACGGGGAGCTGTTTTTT.